The entry below describes one T cell receptor beta chain. The data were obtained in a study of shared clonotypes between healthy human individuals. The study drew its donors from healthy HIV-negative adults without recent acute infections or vaccinations. PCR replicates from unsorted PBMC used roughly 310 ng DNA, and this amount was about 33,000 T cell genomes. As originally analysed: From ImmunoSEQ came sequences covering only the junction and carrying no quality scores, so filtering differed. Some clones are missing from TCRdb's copy, which holds only in-frame ones; the method was immunoSEQ multiplex PCR. V and J calls and clone size are copied from that table; D and trimming were computed from the DNA. The profile covers 450,000 to 650,000 clones, with around three quarters appearing a single time and about 11% taken by the ten largest. Germline CDR1 LGHNA, CDR2 YSLEER. Trimming pared 3 bases from V and 6 bases from J, leaving 21 bases between. The CDR3 covers 16 residues.

Sample: PBMCs. The chain uses TRBV4-3 and TRBJ2-7; D might be TRBD1 or TRBD2, each matching 6 bases. The sequence was obtained from a woman aged 35 to 49 in good health. Some clones in this sample may be carry-over from other donors' samples. This CDR3 reads CASSQETGRGLGEQYF. The CDR3 DNA follows: TGCGCCAGCAGCCAGGAGACAGGACGGGGGTTGGGCGAGCAGTACTTC.